This entry concerns a single TCR beta chain. Which cohort a participant joined came from the clinical history participants gave. These data are taken from a study of blood T cell repertoires in COVID-19. As for the study in general: The study drew acute and convalescent COVID-19 samples from the United States, Italy and Spain. T cells, B-cell-depleted T cells, or PBMCs supplied cDNA or gDNA.

V dropped 3 bases and J dropped 7; count of bases not matched to a gene: 6. There are 14 residues in the CDR3. The germline CDR1 and CDR2 sequences are KGHSH and LQKENI. In the original workflow: Nucleated cell counts were estimated from reference gene primer amplification. TCRdb keeps only in-frame clones here, not all; method: immunoSEQ multiplex PCR. That table is the source of V, J and clone size, and D and trimming were worked out from the DNA. In the table there are approximately 260,000 clones, around 80% of which are singletons. The sequence was collected from a man aged 30-40 years with acute COVID-19. Sequencing was performed on PBMCs or T cells enriched from blood (not recorded which). The chain carries TRBV18 and TRBJ1-5; 7 bases align to TRBD1. In nucleotides, the CDR3 is TGTGCCAGCTCACCGACAGGGTTAGGGCAGCCCCAGCATTTT. Translation gives CASSPTGLGQPQHF.